The 7 T cell receptor beta chains reported below all come from one sample, sequenced in a study of T cell repertoires in cytomegalovirus infection. TCRdb re-called the reads with MiXCR, one entry per CDR3 protein. Of around 170,000 distinct CDR3 sequences listed, 15% to 20% are singletons. Material for sequencing was CD8+ T cells from PBMCs. These receptors came from a human donor in good health (CMV status not recorded). Some clones in this sample may be carry-over from other donors' samples.

This clonotype was observed a few times. J is TRBJ2-4 and V is TRBV5-1; 7 bases map to TRBD2. This CDR3 region has 17 residues. V was pared by 3 bases and J by 0 bases, with 9 bases of the junction left unmatched. Germline lookup yields CDR1 SGHRS and CDR2 YFSETQ. CDR3 in amino acids: CASSSAGAGLAKNIQYF. Here the CDR3 DNA reads TGCGCCAGCAGCTCGGCGGGAGCAGGACTAGCCAAAAACATTCAGTACTTC.

This clonotype was observed once. CDR3 nucleotides: TGTGCCAGCATCTCGGGACTAGCGGGATACTCAGATACGCAGTATTTT. Its translation is CASISGLAGYSDTQYF. The chain couples TRBV25-1 to TRBJ2-3; TRBD2 agrees at 13 bases. This CDR3 has 16 residues. CDR1 is MGHDK and CDR2 is SYGVNS in the germline V gene. Trimming at V came to 7 bases and at J to 4 bases, leaving 8 bases not matched to a gene.

This clonotype came up many times. This rearrangement joins TRBV7-8 to TRBJ2-1; D is perhaps TRBD2 (6 bases). Germline CDR1 SGHVS, CDR2 FQNEAQ. The length of the CDR3 is 16 residues. V was shortened by 7 bases and J by 4 bases, with 20 bases between the two germline ends. The CDR3 reads CASIERWGERYNEQFF. Written as DNA, the CDR3 is TGTGCCAGCATCGAAAGGTGGGGGGAGAGATACAATGAGCAGTTCTTC. Filled out from reference TRBV7-8 and TRBJ2-1, the complete variable domain reads GAGVSQSPRYKVAKRGQDVALRCDPISGHVSLFWYQQALGQGPEFLTYFQNEAQLDKSGLPSDRFFAERPEGSVSTLKIQRTQQEDSAVYLCASIERWGERYNEQFFGPGTRLTVL.

The V gene is TRBV5-6, the J gene TRBJ2-1; no reliable D call. V was cut by 0 bases and J by 3 bases, with 7 bases left in between. The CDR3 length is 14 residues. The germline V gene encodes CDR1 SGHDT and CDR2 YYEEEE. CDR3 residues: CASSLAEDYNEQFF. The DNA of the CDR3 is TGTGCCAGCAGCTTGGCCGAGGACTACAATGAGCAGTTCTTC.

This clonotype was seen repeatedly, ten times or more. The chain couples TRBV4-1 to TRBJ2-1, with 8 bases fitting TRBD2. V lost 4 bases and J lost 7; bases outside the gene matches: 6. CDR1 is MGHRA, CDR2 YSYEKL, per germline. The CDR3 consists of 14 residues. The CDR3 DNA reads as TGCGCCAGCAGCCGGCGGGAGGAGGAAAATGAGCAGTTCTTC. Residues: CASSRREEENEQFF.

In its sample, this clonotype is large. DNA for the CDR3: TGTGCCAGCAGTTTAGGTGGACAGGGGGCAGGAGAGACCCAGTACTTC. Protein product: CASSLGGQGAGETQYF. The chain links TRBV28 to TRBJ2-5; 11 bases are shared with TRBD1. The CDR3 consists of 16 residues. The ends lost 2 bases at V and 4 bases at J; junction bases unmatched: 6. CDR1 MDHEN and CDR2 SYDVKM come from the germline V gene.

This clonotype has just a few counts. This rearrangement joins TRBV28 to TRBJ2-1; TRBD2 aligns across 9 bases. The CDR3 loop spans 15 amino acids. The trim removed 3 bases at V and 7 bases at J, leaving 7 bases unmatched. From germline, CDR1 is MDHEN and CDR2 SYDVKM. The CDR3 coding sequence is TGTGCCAGCAGTTTGGGTAGCGGGAGTAGTAATGAGCAGTTCTTC. Its protein is CASSLGSGSSNEQFF.